This T cell receptor (beta chain) was retrieved from a study of cytomegalovirus exposure and HLA in healthy donors. This CDR3 contains 15 residues. V lost 1 base and J lost 3, with 10 bases in between. Germline CDR1 and CDR2: MGHRA and YSYEKL. Amplification used 60 Vbeta primers and 13 Jbeta primers. TCRdb's table, derived via immunoSEQ multiplex PCR, lists solely in-frame clones and lacks some. In the table there are over 120,000 clones, about 77% of which are singletons. The chain employs TRBV4-1 and TRBJ1-5; no clear D gene. Sample: PBMCs. This clonotype originated in a male donor in good health and CMV-seronegative. Here the CDR3 reads CASSQVGGVNQPQHF. The CDR3 DNA reads as TGCGCCAGCAGCCAAGTGGGAGGAGTCAATCAGCCCCAGCATTTT.